The rows below give T cell receptor beta chains drawn from one sample of a study of blood T cell repertoires in COVID-19. Libraries were prepared by immunoSEQ multiplex PCR; TCRdb keeps only in-frame clonotypes and omits some of them. There are about 190,000 clones in the sample; about four fifths occur only once, and less than 3.5% lies in the top ten. The sample was peripheral blood. The receptors were sampled from a middle-aged man with active or convalescent COVID-19. Both conserved end residues are part of each CDR3. The order of the fields is V gene, CDR3 length, clone size, J gene, D gene, CDR3 DNA, CDR3 protein. A D gene is named only where the DNA matches it firmly. Not every row has a clone size; where given, it reads once, few, many or a size class.

>TRBV11-2|17|few|TRBJ2-1|TRBD2
TGTGCCAGCAGCTTAGGAGGCGGCGGGAGGGCCTACAATGAGCAGTTCTTC
CASSLGGGGRAYNEQFF
>TRBV5-1|15|NA|TRBJ2-3|TRBD1
TGCGCCAGCAGCTTCAGACAGGGGGGGGGAGATACGCAGTATTTT
CASSFRQGGGDTQYF
>TRBV6-5|12|NA|TRBJ2-7|NA
TGTGCCGGGAGGACAGGTTCCTACGAGCAGTACTTC
CAGRTGSYEQYF
>TRBV2|14|once|TRBJ1-5|NA
TGTGCCAGCAGTTTTTACGGTATCAATCAGCCCCAGCATTTT
CASSFYGINQPQHF
>TRBV6-5|13|NA|TRBJ2-7|NA
TGTGCCAGCAGGGCCCGGGACACCTACGAGCAGTACTTC
CASRARDTYEQYF
>TRBV4-2|16|NA|TRBJ1-1|NA
TGTGCCAGCAGCCAAGGTCGGGGGAGGGAGAACACTGAAGCTTTCTTT
CASSQGRGRENTEAFF
>TRBV4-3|15|NA|TRBJ1-2|TRBD1
TGCGCCAGCAGCCAAGGACTGGGACAGCACTATGGCTACACCTTC
CASSQGLGQHYGYTF
>TRBV18|17|NA|TRBJ2-5|TRBD2
TGTGCCAGCTCATCCCAATTTAGACTAGCGGGACAAGAGACCCAGTACTTC
CASSSQFRLAGQETQYF
>TRBV4-1|17|NA|TRBJ2-2|TRBD2
TGCGCCAGCAGCCAAGATAGGCTAGCGGGAGACACCGGGGAGCTGTTTTTT
CASSQDRLAGDTGELFF
>TRBV7-9|18|NA|TRBJ1-1|NA
TGTGCCAGCAGCTTAGCGCAGGGCTTATGGACAGCAGACCGTGAAGCTTTCTTT
CASSLAQGLWTADREAFF
>TRBV19|19|NA|TRBJ1-1|TRBD1
TGTGCCAGTAGCCCAAACATTGACAGGGCAAGGCTCTTGAACACTGAAGCTTTCTTT
CASSPNIDRARLLNTEAFF
>TRBV19|19|NA|TRBJ2-1|TRBD2
TGTGCCAGTAGTTCGGGACTAGCGGGAGGTCTTAGCTCCTACAATGAGCAGTTCTTC
CASSSGLAGGLSSYNEQFF
>TRBV19|16|NA|TRBJ1-3|TRBD1
TGTGCCAGTAGTCTCCAGGGGGTTCCCTCTGGAAACACCATATATTTT
CASSLQGVPSGNTIYF